Shown below are 13 T cell receptor beta chains from a single sample sequenced in a study of blood T cell repertoires in COVID-19. Profiled with immunoSEQ multiplex PCR; TCRdb holds only in-frame clones, not every one. The table has around 74,000 clones, 70% to 90% seen once. Sequenced input: peripheral blood. These receptors were collected from a man aged 50 or older with active COVID-19.

This clone was seen just once. The chain links TRBV10-3 to TRBJ2-1, with 8 bases that match TRBD2. V was pared by 3 bases and J by 10 bases, with 11 bases of the junction left unmatched. The CDR3 has 15 amino acids. The germline CDR1 and CDR2 sequences are ENHRY and SYGVKD. Here the CDR3 DNA reads TGTGCCATCAGTGAAGCGGGAGCAAGAGGAAAAGAGCAGTTCTTC. Protein sequence: CAISEAGARGKEQFF.

The V and J genes are TRBV12-3 or TRBV12-4 and TRBJ1-2; tentatively, D is TRBD1 (5 bases). V dropped 5 bases and J dropped 4 bases, with 11 bases sitting between them. The CDR3 totals 13 residues. The CDR3 DNA is TGTGCCAGCAGTAAAGGGGTGGGCTATGGCTACACCTTC. It specifies CASSKGVGYGYTF.

J is TRBJ1-2 and V is TRBV11-3; 9 bases agree with TRBD1. Germline CDR1 and CDR2: SGHNT and YENEEA. The trim removed 5 bases at V and 8 bases at J, leaving 9 bases unmatched. The CDR3 totals 14 residues. In DNA form, the CDR3 reads TGTGCCAGCAGCCAAGGGACAGGGAAGTTGGGCTACACCTTC. Its protein is CASSQGTGKLGYTF.

CDR3 DNA sequence: TGTGCCAGCAGTTTAGGGGAGTACGAGCAGTACTTC. This encodes CASSLGEYEQYF. The genes are TRBV28 and TRBJ2-7; D may be TRBD2 (5 bases). This CDR3 region has 12 residues. Trimming left V 2 bases short and J 4 bases short, with 6 bases between. CDR1 MDHEN and CDR2 SYDVKM come from the germline V gene.

The chain links TRBV27 to TRBJ2-7; 10 bases fit TRBD2. Germline V gives CDR1 MNHEY, CDR2 SMNVEV (reference sequence). CDR3 length: 15 amino acids. J was trimmed by 4 bases and V by 2 bases; bases with no gene match: 5. In nucleotides, the CDR3 is TGTGCCAGCAGTTTAGCTAGCGGGGGACCGTACGAGCAGTACTTC. Translating it yields CASSLASGGPYEQYF.

The chain carries TRBV9 and TRBJ2-3; TRBD2 matches at 10 bases. The CDR3 spans 17 residues. Germline CDR1 and CDR2: SGDLS and YYNGEE. Trimming took 0 bases from V and 6 from J; bases not matched to a gene: 10. Written as DNA, the CDR3 is TGTGCCAGCAGCGTAGGTCAAGCGGGAGGGCCATTGGATACGCAGTATTTT. Translated, it gives CASSVGQAGGPLDTQYF.

The chain recombines TRBV18 with TRBJ1-4, with TRBD1 matching over 7 bases. The CDR3 runs to 17 residues. Germline V CDR1 and CDR2: KGHSH, LQKENI. Unmatched junction bases numbered 7, after V lost 3 bases and J lost 0 bases. CDR3 protein: CASSPMGQSATNEKLFF. CDR3 DNA: TGTGCCAGCTCACCCATGGGACAGTCCGCAACTAATGAAAAACTGTTTTTT.

V and J are TRBV5-4 and TRBJ2-5; no firm D call. V dropped 2 bases and J dropped 1 base, with 9 bases sitting between them. The CDR3 is 14 residues long. The germline gives CDR1 SGHNT, CDR2 YYREEE (reference sequence). Written as DNA, the CDR3 is TGTGCCAGCAGCTTATCAGGATTCCAAGAGACCCAGTACTTC. Amino acids: CASSLSGFQETQYF.

The chain couples TRBV2 to TRBJ1-4; 7 bases map to TRBD1. The germline gives CDR1 SNHLY, CDR2 FYNNEI. The V and J ends lost 6 bases and 16 bases, in that order; junction bases with no gene match: 8. The CDR3 is 11 amino acids. The CDR3 DNA sequence: TGTGCCAGCAGCTATGACAGGGTTCCGTTTTTT. This sequence encodes CASSYDRVPFF.

This clone was detected only once. The chain uses TRBV6-5 and TRBJ1-5; the D is unclear. Germline loops: CDR1 MNHEY, CDR2 SVGAGI. The CDR3 consists of 15 residues. V shed 6 bases and J shed 6 bases, with 18 bases lying between them. CDR3 coding DNA: TGTGCCAGCAGGCCAGATCCCCTGGGAGGTCAGCCCCAGCATTTT. Translation gives CASRPDPLGGQPQHF.

The chain links TRBV24-1 to TRBJ2-3; D remains unclear. Trimming took off 5 bases at V and 6 bases at J, with 11 bases between the two ends. The CDR3 is made up of 13 amino acids. Germline V gives CDR1 KGHDR, CDR2 SFDVKD. As DNA, the CDR3 is TGTGCCACCAGTGTTGGCAGGATGGATACGCAGTATTTT. It is translated as CATSVGRMDTQYF.

The V and J genes are TRBV28 and TRBJ2-7; possible D gene TRBD1, 6 bases. Germline V lookup: CDR1 MDHEN, CDR2 SYDVKM. Trimming removed 11 bases from V and 11 bases from J, with 25 bases in between. CDR3 length: 13 amino acids. The CDR3 DNA sequence: TGTGCCGTACTCTCCGGGACACCGAGAGAAGAGTACTTC. Translated: CAVLSGTPREEYF.

This clone was observed a handful of times. The chain recombines TRBV2 with TRBJ2-5; TRBD2 agrees at 12 bases. CDR3 length: 15 amino acids. CDR1 and CDR2 (germline): SNHLY, FYNNEI. J lost 5 bases, V lost 4 bases, and 5 bases had no gene match. The CDR3 bases are TGTGCCAGCAGTGTGCTAGCGGGGGGGTGGGAGACCCAGTACTTC. Translation gives CASSVLAGGWETQYF.